A single sample gave rise to the 29 T cell receptor beta chains below, sequenced in a study of shared clonotypes between healthy human individuals. Sequencing was performed with immunoSEQ multiplex PCR; in TCRdb, only in-frame clones are kept and a portion is missing. The sample records nearly 1,000,000 clones, over 60% being singletons. The sequenced sample consisted of memory CD4+ T cells sorted from blood. Subset: CD45RA-negative fraction. The receptors originated from a man between 18 and 29 years old in good health.

This clone was picked up a small number of times. The rearrangement uses TRBV28 and TRBJ1-4; tentatively, D is TRBD1 (5 bases). Between the trimmed V and J ends, which lost 7 bases and 6 bases, there was a span of 18 bases. CDR3 size: 15 residues. The germline CDR1 and CDR2 sequences are MDHEN and SYDVKM. CDR3 in amino acids: CASTSSGPGDEKLFF. DNA for the CDR3: TGTGCCAGCACCTCGTCAGGGCCGGGGGATGAAAAACTGTTTTTT.

The rearrangement joins TRBV9 to TRBJ1-3; no firm D call. Per the germline V gene, CDR1 is SGDLS and CDR2 is YYNGEE. This CDR3 contains 14 residues. V gave up 3 bases and J gave up 2 bases, with 9 bases separating them. DNA for the CDR3: TGTGCCAGCAGCGCCCGGACTCCTGGAAACACCATATATTTT. Protein sequence: CASSARTPGNTIYF.

The rearrangement joins TRBV11-2 to TRBJ2-7; 9 bases map to TRBD2. This CDR3 is 12 amino acids long. J gave up 5 bases and V 10 bases, and 6 bases lay outside the gene matches. Germline lookup yields CDR1 SGHAT and CDR2 FQNNGV. The CDR3 region is CANNSGRHEQYF. The CDR3 DNA follows: TGTGCCAACAATAGCGGGAGACACGAGCAGTACTTC.

V and J are TRBV2 and TRBJ2-2, with D tentatively TRBD2 (5 bases). From germline, CDR1 is SNHLY and CDR2 FYNNEI. CDR3 size: 14 residues. Trimming stripped 4 bases from V and 5 bases from J, with 11 bases between. CDR3 sequence (DNA): TGTGCCAGCAGTGGGGCCCCGGGGACCGGGGAGCTGTTTTTT. It yields the protein CASSGAPGTGELFF.

This chain joins TRBV19 and TRBJ2-1; D may be TRBD1 (6 bases). Germline V gene lookup returns CDR1 LNHDA and CDR2 SQIVND (reference sequence). The CDR3 spans 14 residues. V was clipped by 6 bases and J by 0 bases, with 9 bases between them. Here the CDR3 DNA reads TGTGCCAGTAGCCTCAGGGGCTCCTACAATGAGCAGTTCTTC. It specifies CASSLRGSYNEQFF.

The V call is TRBV6-4, the J call TRBJ2-3; perhaps TRBD2 as D (6 bases). CDR1 is MRHNA and CDR2 is SNTAGT in the germline V gene. The V gene lost 3 bases and the J gene lost 0 bases, with 10 bases spanning the gap. The CDR3 runs 15 residues. The CDR3 region is CASSEQSGSTDTQYF. The CDR3 DNA reads TGTGCCAGCAGTGAACAAAGCGGGAGCACAGATACGCAGTATTTT.

The chain employs TRBV7-2 and TRBJ1-4; TRBD1 agrees at 9 bases. The V and J ends lost 4 bases and 8 bases, in that order; junction bases with no gene match: 17. This CDR3 is 18 amino acids long. Germline values: CDR1 SGHTA, CDR2 FQGNSA. The CDR3 coding sequence is TGTGCCAGCAGCTCCGGACTCCAACAGGGGGCCCTAGGAGAAAAACTGTTTTTT. It is translated as CASSSGLQQGALGEKLFF.

The chain links TRBV28 to TRBJ2-7, with D maybe TRBD1 (5 bases). The germline V and J ends were trimmed by 5 bases and 3 bases, with 11 bases remaining between them. Germline CDR1 MDHEN, CDR2 SYDVKM. This CDR3 is 13 amino acids long. The CDR3 reads CASSLGRNYEQYF. The CDR3 DNA reads as TGTGCCAGCAGTCTGGGGCGGAACTACGAGCAGTACTTC.

This clone was counted ten times or more. V gene TRBV19 combines with J gene TRBJ2-1, with a tentative D call TRBD2 (6 bases). CDR1 LNHDA and CDR2 SQIVND come from the germline V gene (reference sequence). The CDR3 sequence is 14 residues long. The V end was cut by 7 bases, the J end by 6 bases, with 16 bases between. Here the CDR3 reads CASMGTGGPNEQFF. In nucleotides, the CDR3 is TGTGCCAGTATGGGGACTGGGGGTCCCAATGAGCAGTTCTTC.

This chain uses TRBV14 with TRBJ1-1; TRBD1 matches 10 bases. Trimming at V came to 4 bases and at J to 4 bases, leaving 12 bases not matched to a gene. Germline V gene data show CDR1 as SGHDN and CDR2 as FVKESK. The CDR3 is 17 residues long. As DNA, the CDR3 is TGTGCCAGCAGCCGAGACAGGGGGCAAGAAAGATTCACTGAAGCTTTCTTT. This gives the protein CASSRDRGQERFTEAFF.

In its sample, this clone was seen once. This sequence joins TRBV18 and TRBJ2-3; D perhaps matches TRBD1 (6 bases). This CDR3 has 15 amino acids. Trimming removed 5 bases from V and 0 bases from J, with 12 bases in between. CDR1 and CDR2 (germline): KGHSH, LQKENI. The CDR3 bases are TGTGCCAGCTCATTACAGGGACCTAGCACAGATACGCAGTATTTT. It codes for CASSLQGPSTDTQYF.

This chain links TRBV5-5 with TRBJ2-5, with D maybe TRBD2 (6 bases). Trimming removed 4 bases at V and 1 base at J, with 17 bases between. Germline CDR1 and CDR2: SGHKS and YYEKEE (reference sequence). This CDR3 is built from 16 residues. CDR3 sequence: CASSPPWGELQETQYF. The CDR3 DNA follows: TGTGCCAGCAGCCCGCCCTGGGGGGAGCTCCAAGAGACCCAGTACTTC.

Details on this clone: The same CDR3 can be traced to other DNA sequences in this sample. The chain has TRBV19 and TRBJ2-3; 10 positions agree with TRBD2. The germline V gene encodes CDR1 LNHDA and CDR2 SQIVND (reference sequence). The CDR3 is 14 residues long. Trimming took 5 bases from V and 2 from J; bases not matched to a gene: 1. The CDR3 sequence is CASSGLAATDTQYF. The CDR3 region has the DNA TGTGCCAGTAGTGGACTAGCGGCCACAGATACGCAGTATTTT.

In this sample, this clone turned up a few times. The V and J genes are TRBV4-1 and TRBJ1-2; no clear D gene. Germline CDR1 reads MGHRA; CDR2 reads YSYEKL. V lost 4 bases to trimming and J lost 5 bases, with 20 bases between them. The CDR3 extends over 16 amino acids. Written as DNA, the CDR3 is TGCGCCAGCAGCCCAAGGATAGGTGAATTCTCTTATGGCTACACCTTC. It is translated as CASSPRIGEFSYGYTF.

J is TRBJ2-1 and V is TRBV30; D gene uncertain. Germline-derived CDR1 and CDR2 are GTSNPN and SVGIG (reference sequence). V gave up 5 bases and J gave up 2 bases, with 16 bases separating them. The CDR3 runs 15 residues. The CDR3: CAWDKDLQPYNEQFF. DNA of the CDR3: TGTGCCTGGGACAAAGACCTACAACCCTACAATGAGCAGTTCTTC.

The V call is TRBV6-1, the J call TRBJ2-4; possible D gene TRBD1, 5 bases. The CDR3 consists of 12 residues. V was pared by 7 bases and J by 9 bases, with 13 bases between. CDR1 and CDR2 from the germline V gene are MNHNS and SASEGT. Written as DNA, the CDR3 is TGTGCCAGCATCCCCGGACAAGGCATTCAGTACTTC. Protein sequence: CASIPGQGIQYF.

The chain joins TRBV21-1 to TRBJ1-2. TRBV21-1 is a listed pseudogene. The CDR3 totals 15 residues. The CDR3 nucleotides read TGTGCCAGCAGCACCTCTTCGGGGAGGAGCTATGGCTACACCTTC. It encodes CASSTSSGRSYGYTF.

The rearrangement uses TRBV5-4 and TRBJ2-3; the match to TRBD1 covers 7 bases. Per the germline V gene, CDR1 is SGHNT and CDR2 is YYREEE (reference sequence). The V segment lost 3 bases and the J segment 0 bases; nucleotides outside the gene matches: 1. The CDR3 is 14 amino acids. CDR3 amino acids: CASSSQGSTDTQYF. DNA for the CDR3: TGTGCCAGCAGCTCACAGGGGAGCACAGATACGCAGTATTTT.

The chain links TRBV30 to TRBJ2-6, with a possible D match to TRBD1 (6 bases). V was clipped by 3 bases and J by 0 bases, with 15 bases between them. CDR3 size: 17 residues. Germline lookup yields CDR1 GTSNPN and CDR2 SVGIG (reference sequence). CDR3 amino acids: CAWRTGPRVSGANVLTF. The CDR3 region has the DNA TGTGCCTGGAGGACAGGTCCTAGGGTCTCTGGGGCCAACGTCCTGACTTTC.

The J gene is TRBJ2-4, the V gene TRBV6-5, with 8 positions matching TRBD1. CDR1 and CDR2 from the germline V gene are MNHEY and SVGAGI. The CDR3 extends over 14 amino acids. After removal of 6 bases from V and 3 bases from J, the junction contained 4 bases not matched to a gene. CDR3 coding DNA: TGTGCCAGCAGCAGGGGGCTTGGCAAAAACATTCAGTACTTC. Amino acids: CASSRGLGKNIQYF.

V and J are TRBV19 and TRBJ1-2; 9 nucleotides align to TRBD1. V shed 5 bases, J shed 3 bases, and the junction held 10 bases outside the gene matches. Germline V CDR1 and CDR2: LNHDA, SQIVND (reference sequence). The CDR3 has 16 residues. CDR3 protein: CASSRRQGGVDYGYTF. CDR3 DNA sequence: TGTGCCAGTAGTCGGAGACAGGGGGGAGTAGACTATGGCTACACCTTC.

This chain joins TRBV5-1 and TRBJ2-5; 7 bases are shared with TRBD2. This CDR3 has 15 residues. J was trimmed by 0 bases and V by 2 bases; bases with no gene match: 4. From germline, CDR1 is SGHRS and CDR2 YFSETQ. In DNA form, the CDR3 reads TGCGCCAGCAGCTTATGGGGGACTAACCAAGAGACCCAGTACTTC. The encoded protein is CASSLWGTNQETQYF.

The chain employs TRBV11-3 and TRBJ2-5, with 7 bases fitting TRBD1. The CDR3 is made up of 14 amino acids. Per the germline V gene, CDR1 is SGHNT and CDR2 is YENEEA. V dropped 4 bases and J dropped 2; count of bases not matched to a gene: 4. The CDR3 sequence is CASSSNRGQETQYF. The CDR3, as DNA: TGTGCCAGCAGCTCGAACAGGGGACAAGAGACCCAGTACTTC.

V usage is TRBV6-5 and J usage is TRBJ2-1; D remains unclear. Trimming left V 0 bases short and J 8 bases short, with 17 bases between. The germline gives CDR1 MNHEY, CDR2 SVGAGI. The CDR3 covers 16 residues. The CDR3 DNA reads TGTGCCAGCAGTTACTCTCCTAGTATAAGGTTATATGAGCAGTTCTTC. Encoded protein: CASSYSPSIRLYEQFF.

The chain recombines TRBV6-1 with TRBJ2-7; D is uncertain. V was pared by 7 bases and J by 2 bases, with 12 bases between. This CDR3 region has 13 residues. The V gene's germline CDR1 is MNHNS and CDR2 SASEGT. The CDR3 loop is CASIRGLTYEQYF. CDR3 bases: TGTGCCAGCATCAGAGGCCTCACCTACGAGCAGTACTTC.

This chain uses TRBV11-3 with TRBJ2-2; D gene uncertain. Germline V gene lookup returns CDR1 SGHNT and CDR2 YENEEA. The CDR3 is 13 residues long. The germline V and J ends were trimmed by 1 base and 7 bases, with 7 bases remaining between them. CDR3 protein: CASSLAPNGELFF. The CDR3 region has the DNA TGTGCCAGCAGCTTAGCACCAAACGGGGAGCTGTTTTTT.

The chain has TRBV5-1 and TRBJ1-4; no clear D gene. With 6 bases removed from V and 0 bases from J, the gap between germline ends came to 12 bases. This CDR3 has 15 amino acids. Germline CDR1 SGHRS, CDR2 YFSETQ. The CDR3 coding sequence is TGCGCCAGCATGACGGGGAGTTCAACTAATGAAAAACTGTTTTTT. As protein: CASMTGSSTNEKLFF.

Comment on this clone: A clone one base away is much larger, so this may be a read error. Other DNA sequences in the sample encode the same CDR3. The V call is TRBV2, the J call TRBJ2-3; D is ambiguous. Looked up from germline, CDR1 is SNHLY and CDR2 is FYNNEI. The germline V and J ends were trimmed by 4 bases and 6 bases, with 5 bases remaining between them. CDR3 size: 11 residues. The CDR3 spells CASSVGDTQYF. In nucleotides, the CDR3 is TGTGCCAGCAGTGTAGGGGATACGCAGTATTTT.

The V call is TRBV18, the J call TRBJ2-7; D tentatively fits TRBD1 or TRBD2 (5 bases each). Trimming shortened V by 1 base and J by 5 bases, and 12 bases separated the two germline ends. Germline CDR1 is KGHSH and CDR2 is LQKENI. The CDR3 extends over 14 amino acids. The CDR3 loop is CASSPLGEADEQYF. The DNA for the CDR3 is TGTGCCAGCTCACCACTAGGGGAAGCGGACGAGCAGTACTTC.